This passage covers 27 T cell receptor beta chains from one sample sequenced in a study of metastatic and nonmetastatic thyroid tumors. No treatment of any kind had been given to any patient before thyroid surgery. Via MiXCR, TCRdb re-called the PCR reads. There are some 55,000 clones in the sample; almost 30% occur only once, and about 16% lies in the top ten. Sequences were obtained from blood. These receptors originate from a female donor with papillary thyroid cancer or a benign thyroid nodule (not recorded which). Some clones in this sample may be carry-over from other donors' samples.

This clone has just a few counts. The chain uses TRBV6-1 and TRBJ1-4, with D perhaps matching TRBD1 (5 bases). The CDR3 length is 13 residues. The germline CDR1 and CDR2 sequences are MNHNS and SASEGT. The V and J ends lost 7 bases and 3 bases respectively, with 9 bases between them. CDR3 residues: CASTRGSNEKLFF. CDR3 nucleotides: TGTGCCAGCACACGGGGCTCTAATGAAAAACTGTTTTTT.

This rearrangement joins TRBV28 to TRBJ2-7; D remains unclear. Between the trimmed V and J ends, which lost 2 bases and 2 bases, there was a span of 4 bases. The CDR3 is 12 residues long. Germline V gene sequence: CDR1 MDHEN, CDR2 SYDVKM. The CDR3: CASSLPAYEQYF. DNA of the CDR3: TGTGCCAGCAGTTTACCAGCCTACGAGCAGTACTTC. Combining the CDR3 with reference TRBV28 and TRBJ2-7 gives the whole variable domain DVKVTQSSRYLVKRTGEKVFLECVQDMDHENMFWYRQDPGLGLRLIYFSYDVKMKEKGDIPEGYSVSREKKERFSLILESASTNQTSMYLCASSLPAYEQYFGPGTRLTVT.

V is TRBV6-1 and J is TRBJ2-2; no firm D call. Germline lookup yields CDR1 MNHNS and CDR2 SASEGT. The CDR3 is made up of 13 amino acids. Trimming pared 6 bases from V and 6 bases from J, leaving 11 bases between. In nucleotides, the CDR3 is TGTGCCAGCAGATTGGTGGGTCCCGGGGAGCTGTTTTTT. Encoded protein: CASRLVGPGELFF.

This sequence joins TRBV27 and TRBJ2-2; 8 bases fit TRBD1. Trimming cost V 4 bases and J 0 bases; bases outside gene matches: 13. The CDR3 extends over 19 amino acids. CDR1 and CDR2 (germline): MNHEY, SMNVEV (reference sequence). The chain's CDR3 is CASSSTDRGRIANTGELFF. The DNA of the CDR3 is TGTGCCAGCAGTTCTACAGACAGGGGCCGTATCGCGAACACCGGGGAGCTGTTTTTT.

This clone was seen only a few times. The CDR3, as DNA: TGTGCCAGCCGCCTGACGGCTACGGGGTATGGCTACACCTTC. It specifies CASRLTATGYGYTF. The chain carries TRBV27 and TRBJ1-2, with unresolved D. The CDR3 loop spans 14 amino acids. Trimming cost V 8 bases and J 5 bases, with 18 bases left between them. Germline CDR1 MNHEY, CDR2 SMNVEV (reference sequence).

The V call is TRBV11-2, the J call TRBJ1-3; a possible D gene is TRBD1 (5 bases). Trimming cost V 1 base and J 3 bases, with 16 bases left between them. Germline values: CDR1 SGHAT, CDR2 FQNNGV. The CDR3 consists of 17 residues. The DNA of the CDR3 is TGTGCCAGCAGCTTAGTTCCGTCAGGGTCCTATGGAAACACCATATATTTT. Translated: CASSLVPSGSYGNTIYF.

The CDR3 loop is CASSSSGAPNYGYTF. Here the CDR3 DNA reads TGTGCCAGCAGTTCGTCAGGGGCGCCTAACTATGGCTACACCTTC. This chain joins TRBV28 and TRBJ1-2; possible D gene TRBD1, 6 bases. Trimming took 4 bases from V and 0 from J, leaving 12 bases between them. CDR3 length: 15 amino acids. Germline lookup yields CDR1 MDHEN and CDR2 SYDVKM.

The sample holds a few counts of this clone. The CDR3 region has the DNA TGTGCCAGCAGCGTCGCTAGCGGGGGGACCTCCTCTGGGGCCAACGTCCTGACTTTC. Translating gives CASSVASGGTSSGANVLTF. The chain couples TRBV9 to TRBJ2-6; 11 bases line up with TRBD2. The CDR3 covers 19 residues. V shed 2 bases, J shed 0 bases, and the junction held 7 bases outside the gene matches. Germline CDR1 and CDR2: SGDLS and YYNGEE.

The chain employs TRBV4-1 and TRBJ2-7; D not certain. Germline V CDR1 and CDR2: MGHRA, YSYEKL. Trimming pared 3 bases from V and 2 bases from J, leaving 14 bases between. The CDR3 runs to 15 residues. The CDR3 here is CASSQDDDATYEQYF. CDR3 nucleotides: TGCGCCAGCAGCCAGGATGATGACGCTACCTACGAGCAGTACTTC.

Written as DNA, the CDR3 is TGTGCCAGCAGCTCACGTCCCGTTAGCTCCTACGAGCAGTACTTC. Encoded protein: CASSSRPVSSYEQYF. The chain recombines TRBV11-3 with TRBJ2-7; D is unresolved. The germline V gene encodes CDR1 SGHNT and CDR2 YENEEA. This CDR3 spans 15 amino acids. V was shortened by 4 bases and J by 0 bases, with 13 bases between the two germline ends.

The rearrangement uses TRBV20-1 and TRBJ2-7; 9 bases are a match to TRBD2. Germline V gene sequence: CDR1 DFQATT, CDR2 SNEGSKA (reference sequence). J was trimmed by 4 bases and V by 0 bases; bases with no gene match: 1. The CDR3 is 13 amino acids. CDR3: CSARETSGYEQYF. CDR3 in DNA: TGCAGTGCTAGAGAGACTAGCGGATACGAGCAGTACTTC.

This clone has only a few counts. The chain joins TRBV6-1 to TRBJ2-7; D is unclear. Germline values: CDR1 MNHNS, CDR2 SASEGT. Deletions cut 2 bases from V and 6 bases from J, with 8 bases between. There are 12 residues in the CDR3. The DNA of the CDR3 is TGTGCCAGCAGTGAATGGTTGGGCGAGCAGTACTTC. Translating gives CASSEWLGEQYF.

Comments on this clone: Since a much larger clone is just one base distant, this may be a read error. This sequence joins TRBV6-6 and TRBJ2-7, with 7 bases aligning to TRBD1. Germline V gives CDR1 MNHNY, CDR2 SVGAGI (reference sequence). The CDR3 is made up of 13 amino acids. Germline trimming cut 2 bases from V and 11 bases from J; bases unmatched to any gene: 9. DNA of the CDR3: TGTGCCAGCAGTTACGGACAGGTTGCAGTAAAGTACTTC. Residues: CASSYGQVAVKYF.

In its sample, this clone was seen many times. The CDR3 nucleotides are TGTGCCAGCAGCTTAGGGTTGCGGTCCCAAGAGACCCAGTACTTC. This codes for CASSLGLRSQETQYF. This chain joins TRBV11-1 and TRBJ2-5; D gene uncertain. This CDR3 spans 15 amino acids. From germline, CDR1 is SGHAT and CDR2 FQDESV (reference sequence). Trimming pared 1 base from V and 1 base from J, leaving 10 bases between.

In its sample, this clone was seen many times. Possible read error: a much larger clone is one base away. The chain couples TRBV5-1 to TRBJ2-2, with 7 nucleotides matching TRBD1. Per germline, CDR1 SGHRS and CDR2 YFSETQ. The CDR3 length is 14 residues. The CDR3 coding sequence is TGCGCCACCAGTCCGGGACAGAACACCGGGGAGCTGCTTTTT. Its translation: CATSPGQNTGELLF.

The rearrangement uses TRBV11-2 and TRBJ2-1, with 8 nucleotides matching TRBD2. Germline trimming cut 1 base from V and 9 bases from J; bases unmatched to any gene: 8. Germline V lookup: CDR1 SGHAT, CDR2 FQNNGV. CDR3 length: 15 residues. The CDR3 protein is CASSLGPAGEVEQFF. Written as DNA, the CDR3 is TGTGCCAGCAGCTTAGGTCCAGCGGGAGAGGTTGAGCAGTTCTTC.

The table lists this clone with a few counts. V gene TRBV5-1 combines with J gene TRBJ2-3, with 8 bases identical to TRBD2. The junction had 13 bases not matched to a gene; V was cut back by 5 bases and J by 2 bases. Germline V gene sequence: CDR1 SGHRS, CDR2 YFSETQ. The CDR3 sequence is 17 residues long. CDR3: CASRTGISGITTDTQYF. The CDR3 nucleotides are TGCGCCAGCAGGACTGGGATTAGCGGGATTACCACAGATACGCAGTATTTT.

This clone was seen many times. This chain links TRBV24-1 with TRBJ2-3, with TRBD2 as a possible D gene (6 bases). The CDR3 is made up of 14 amino acids. CDR1 is KGHDR, CDR2 SFDVKD, per germline. Between the trimmed V and J ends, which lost 12 bases and 4 bases, there was a span of 19 bases. The CDR3 DNA sequence: TGTGCCGCGGGGAGCGGGTCTTGGTCAGATACGCAGTATTTT. It encodes CAAGSGSWSDTQYF.

V is TRBV20-1 and J is TRBJ2-2; TRBD2 matches 10 bases. Trimming took 0 bases from V and 4 from J; bases not matched to a gene: 8. The germline V gene encodes CDR1 DFQATT and CDR2 SNEGSKA (reference sequence). The CDR3 sequence is 17 residues long. The CDR3 loop is CSARDRGSGRFTGELFF. CDR3 DNA sequence: TGCAGTGCTAGAGATAGAGGTAGCGGGAGGTTCACCGGGGAGCTGTTTTTT.

Only a few counts were recorded for this clone. The chain recombines TRBV5-1 with TRBJ1-2; D may be TRBD1 (5 bases). The V and J ends lost 3 bases and 5 bases respectively, with 17 bases between them. This CDR3 has 15 amino acids. Germline V gene data show CDR1 as SGHRS and CDR2 as YFSETQ. CDR3 residues: CASSSRVDSPYGYTF. The CDR3 nucleotides read TGCGCCAGCAGCTCCAGGGTCGATTCGCCATATGGCTACACCTTC.

The rearrangement links TRBV19 to TRBJ2-4, with 8 bases aligning to TRBD2. CDR1 LNHDA and CDR2 SQIVND come from the germline V gene (reference sequence). The CDR3 is 14 residues long. J lost 7 bases, V lost 9 bases, and 11 bases had no gene match. The CDR3 coding sequence is TGTGCCAGCCGCCCACTAGGCGGGGGGAACATTCAGTACTTC. Protein: CASRPLGGGNIQYF.

The V and J genes are TRBV20-1 and TRBJ1-2; D call uncertain. Germline values: CDR1 DFQATT, CDR2 SNEGSKA (reference sequence). V was shortened by 0 bases and J by 3 bases, with 8 bases between the two germline ends. This CDR3 spans 13 amino acids. CDR3 amino acids: CSARDTSDYGYTF. The CDR3 DNA reads TGCAGTGCTAGAGACACTTCGGACTATGGCTACACCTTC.

This clone came up many times. The chain is built from TRBV6-1 and TRBJ1-4; tentative D call: TRBD1 (5 bases). The CDR3 covers 13 residues. Trimming stripped 2 bases from V and 7 bases from J, with 8 bases between. CDR1 MNHNS and CDR2 SASEGT come from the germline V gene. Here the CDR3 DNA reads TGTGCCAGCAGTGAATCAGGGAGTGAAAAACTGTTTTTT. It translates to CASSESGSEKLFF.

The chain is built from TRBV2 and TRBJ2-2; TRBD2 matches 7 bases. The CDR3 has 18 amino acids. J gave up 1 base and V 7 bases, and 15 bases lay outside the gene matches. Germline V gives CDR1 SNHLY, CDR2 FYNNEI. The CDR3 DNA is TGTGCCAGCATTCCCAATTGGGGGGGGACGGAGAACACCGGGGAGCTGTTTTTT. It specifies CASIPNWGGTENTGELFF.

As for this clone: The junction departs from the called germline gene at one end, perhaps through a read error. CDR3 in amino acids: CSSSLGGQSTDTQYF. In DNA form, the CDR3 reads TGCTCCAGCAGCTTGGGGGGACAAAGCACAGATACGCAGTATTTT. The V and J genes are TRBV5-1 and TRBJ2-3; the D call may be TRBD1 or TRBD2 (6 bases each). CDR1 and CDR2 from the germline V gene are SGHRS and YFSETQ. This CDR3 spans 15 amino acids.

The DNA for the CDR3 is TGTGCCACCAGGGCGACGGTCAATCAGCCCCAGCATTTT. Its protein product is CATRATVNQPQHF. The V gene is TRBV24-1, the J gene TRBJ1-5; D ambiguous. The CDR3 loop spans 13 amino acids. Trimming stripped 7 bases from V and 3 bases from J, with 9 bases between. CDR1 and CDR2 (germline): KGHDR, SFDVKD.

This clone was seen repeatedly, ten times or more. This chain connects TRBV3-1 to TRBJ1-1; 7 bases are shared with TRBD1. This CDR3 has 15 residues. The V gene's germline CDR1 is LGHDT and CDR2 YNNKEL (reference sequence). V dropped 4 bases and J dropped 1; count of bases not matched to a gene: 6. The CDR3 coding sequence is TGTGCCAGCAGCCCTGAACAGGGGAGGAACACTGAAGCTTTCTTT. Its translation: CASSPEQGRNTEAFF. The whole variable domain, remainder taken from reference TRBV3-1 and TRBJ1-1, is DTAVSQTPKYLVTQMGNDKSIKCEQNLGHDTMYWYKQDSKKFLKIMFSYNNKELIINETVPNRFSPKSPDKAHLNLHINSLELGDSAVYFCASSPEQGRNTEAFFGQGTRLTVV.